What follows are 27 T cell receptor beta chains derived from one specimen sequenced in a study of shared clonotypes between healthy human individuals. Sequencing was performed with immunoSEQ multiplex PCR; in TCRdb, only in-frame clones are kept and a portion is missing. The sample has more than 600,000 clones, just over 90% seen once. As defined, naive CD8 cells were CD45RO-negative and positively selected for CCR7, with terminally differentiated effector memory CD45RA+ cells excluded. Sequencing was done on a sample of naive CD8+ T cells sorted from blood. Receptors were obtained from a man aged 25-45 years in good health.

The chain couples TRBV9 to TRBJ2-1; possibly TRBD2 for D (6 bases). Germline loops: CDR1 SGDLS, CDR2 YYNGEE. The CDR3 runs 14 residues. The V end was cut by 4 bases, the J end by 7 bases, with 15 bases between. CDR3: CASSPGTGINEQFF. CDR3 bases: TGTGCCAGCAGCCCGGGGACTGGCATTAATGAGCAGTTCTTC.

The chain's CDR3 is CASRFEGRETQYF. In nucleotides, the CDR3 is TGTGCCAGCAGGTTCGAAGGGCGGGAGACCCAGTACTTC. The rearrangement uses TRBV7-9 and TRBJ2-5, with D hard to call. CDR1 SEHNR and CDR2 FQNEAQ come from the germline V gene (reference sequence). With 6 bases removed from V and 5 bases from J, the gap between germline ends came to 13 bases. CDR3 size: 13 residues.

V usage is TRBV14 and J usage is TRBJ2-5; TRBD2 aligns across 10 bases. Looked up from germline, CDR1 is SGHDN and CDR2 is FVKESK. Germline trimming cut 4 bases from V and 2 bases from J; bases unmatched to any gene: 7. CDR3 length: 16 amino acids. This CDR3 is CASSPWTSGDQETQYF. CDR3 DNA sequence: TGTGCCAGCAGCCCCTGGACTAGCGGAGATCAAGAGACCCAGTACTTC.

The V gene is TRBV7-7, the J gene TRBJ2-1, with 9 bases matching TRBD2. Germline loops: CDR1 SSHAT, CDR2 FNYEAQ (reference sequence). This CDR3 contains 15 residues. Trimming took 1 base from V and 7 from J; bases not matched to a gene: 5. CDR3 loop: CASSLGRGRENEQFF. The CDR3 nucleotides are TGTGCCAGCAGCTTAGGTCGCGGGAGGGAGAATGAGCAGTTCTTC.

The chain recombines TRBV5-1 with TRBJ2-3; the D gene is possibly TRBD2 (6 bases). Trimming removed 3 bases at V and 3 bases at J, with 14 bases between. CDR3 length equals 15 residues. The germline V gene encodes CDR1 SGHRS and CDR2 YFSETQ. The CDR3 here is CASSWEDQGTDTQYF. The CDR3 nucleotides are TGCGCCAGCAGCTGGGAGGATCAAGGGACAGATACGCAGTATTTT. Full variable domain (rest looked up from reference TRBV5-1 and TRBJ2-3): KAGVTQTPRYLIKTRGQQVTLSCSPISGHRSVSWYQQTPGQGLQFLFEYFSETQRNKGNFPGRFSGRQFSNSRSEMNVSTLELGDSALYLCASSWEDQGTDTQYFGPGTRLTVL.

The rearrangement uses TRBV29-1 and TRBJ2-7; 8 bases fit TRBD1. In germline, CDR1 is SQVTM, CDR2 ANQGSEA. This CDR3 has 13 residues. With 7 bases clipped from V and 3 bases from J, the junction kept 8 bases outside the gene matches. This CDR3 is CSATQDRDYEQYF. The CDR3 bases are TGCAGCGCCACCCAGGACAGGGACTACGAGCAGTACTTC.

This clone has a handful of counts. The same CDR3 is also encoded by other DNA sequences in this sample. The CDR3 sequence is CASSSDSNEQFF. CDR3 sequence (DNA): TGCGCCAGCAGCTCGGACAGTAATGAGCAGTTCTTC. The rearrangement uses TRBV5-1 and TRBJ2-1; a possible D gene is TRBD1 (6 bases). The ends were cut back, 3 bases at V and 7 bases at J, with 8 bases in the middle. The V gene's germline CDR1 is SGHRS and CDR2 YFSETQ. The CDR3 runs to 12 residues.

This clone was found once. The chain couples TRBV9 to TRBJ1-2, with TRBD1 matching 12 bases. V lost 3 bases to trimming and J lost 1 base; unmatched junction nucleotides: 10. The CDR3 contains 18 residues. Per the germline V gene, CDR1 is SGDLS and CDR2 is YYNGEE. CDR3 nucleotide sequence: TGTGCCAGCAGCGCAAACCCGGGACAGGGGGCCGGTAACTATGGCTACACCTTC. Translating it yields CASSANPGQGAGNYGYTF.

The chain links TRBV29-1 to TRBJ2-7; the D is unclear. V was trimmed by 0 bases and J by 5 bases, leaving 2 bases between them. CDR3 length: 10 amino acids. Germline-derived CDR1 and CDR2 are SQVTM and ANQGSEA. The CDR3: CSVEDNEQYF. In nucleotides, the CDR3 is TGCAGCGTTGAAGACAACGAGCAGTACTTC.

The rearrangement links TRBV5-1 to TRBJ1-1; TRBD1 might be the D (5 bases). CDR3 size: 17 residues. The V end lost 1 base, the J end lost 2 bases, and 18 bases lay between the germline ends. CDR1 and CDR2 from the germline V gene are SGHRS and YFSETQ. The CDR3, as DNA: TGCGCCAGCAGCTTGACACGCTGGGGACCCTCCAACACTGAAGCTTTCTTT. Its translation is CASSLTRWGPSNTEAFF.

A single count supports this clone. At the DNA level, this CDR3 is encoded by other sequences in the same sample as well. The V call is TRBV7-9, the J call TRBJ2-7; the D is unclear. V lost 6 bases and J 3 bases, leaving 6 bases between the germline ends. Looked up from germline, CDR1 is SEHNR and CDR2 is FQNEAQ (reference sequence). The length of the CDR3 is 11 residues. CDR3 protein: CASSPLYEQYF. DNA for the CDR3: TGTGCCAGCAGTCCCCTCTACGAGCAGTACTTC.

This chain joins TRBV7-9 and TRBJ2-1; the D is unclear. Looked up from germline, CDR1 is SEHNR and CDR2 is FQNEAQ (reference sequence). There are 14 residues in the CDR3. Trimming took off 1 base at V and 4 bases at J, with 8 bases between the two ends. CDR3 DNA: TGTGCCAGCAGCTTAGATGACTTTTACAATGAGCAGTTCTTC. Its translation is CASSLDDFYNEQFF.

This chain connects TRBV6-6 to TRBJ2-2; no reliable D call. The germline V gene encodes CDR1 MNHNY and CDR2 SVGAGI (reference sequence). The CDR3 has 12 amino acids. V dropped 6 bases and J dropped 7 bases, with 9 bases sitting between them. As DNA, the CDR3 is TGTGCCAGCAGCTATCTTTTCGGGGAGCTGTTTTTT. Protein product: CASSYLFGELFF.

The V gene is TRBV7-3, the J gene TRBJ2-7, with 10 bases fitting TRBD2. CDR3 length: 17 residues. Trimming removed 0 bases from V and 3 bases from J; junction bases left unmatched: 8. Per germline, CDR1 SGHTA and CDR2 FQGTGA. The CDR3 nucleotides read TGTGCCAGCAGCTTAACTAGCGGGAGGAGTGGATTCTACGAGCAGTACTTC. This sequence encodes CASSLTSGRSGFYEQYF.

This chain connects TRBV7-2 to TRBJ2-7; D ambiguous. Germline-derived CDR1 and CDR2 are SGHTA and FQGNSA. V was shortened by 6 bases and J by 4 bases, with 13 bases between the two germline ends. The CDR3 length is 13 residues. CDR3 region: CASSLNLVYEQYF. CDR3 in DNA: TGTGCCAGCAGTTTGAATTTAGTTTACGAGCAGTACTTC.

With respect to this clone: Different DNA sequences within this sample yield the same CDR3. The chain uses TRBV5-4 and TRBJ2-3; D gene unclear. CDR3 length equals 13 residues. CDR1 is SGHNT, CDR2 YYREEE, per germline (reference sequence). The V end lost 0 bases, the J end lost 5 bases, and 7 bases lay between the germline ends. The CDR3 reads CASSLEGGDTQYF. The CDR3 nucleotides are TGTGCCAGCAGCTTGGAGGGCGGAGATACGCAGTATTTT. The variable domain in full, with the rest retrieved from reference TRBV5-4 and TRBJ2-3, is ETGVTQSPTHLIKTRGQQVTLRCSSQSGHNTVSWYQQALGQGPQFIFQYYREEENGRGNFPPRFSGLQFPNYSSELNVNALELDDSALYLCASSLEGGDTQYFGPGTRLTVL.

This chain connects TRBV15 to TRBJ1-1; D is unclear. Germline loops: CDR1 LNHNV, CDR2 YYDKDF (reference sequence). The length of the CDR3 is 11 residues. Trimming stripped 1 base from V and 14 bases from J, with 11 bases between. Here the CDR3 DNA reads TGTGCCACCAGCAGAGGGGAAGGGCAGTTCTTT. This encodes CATSRGEGQFF.

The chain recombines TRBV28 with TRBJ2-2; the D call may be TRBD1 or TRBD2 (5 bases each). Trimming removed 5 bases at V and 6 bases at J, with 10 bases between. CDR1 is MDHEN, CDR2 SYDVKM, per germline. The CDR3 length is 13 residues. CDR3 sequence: CASSREGPGELFF. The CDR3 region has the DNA TGTGCCAGCAGTAGAGAGGGGCCCGGGGAGCTGTTTTTT.

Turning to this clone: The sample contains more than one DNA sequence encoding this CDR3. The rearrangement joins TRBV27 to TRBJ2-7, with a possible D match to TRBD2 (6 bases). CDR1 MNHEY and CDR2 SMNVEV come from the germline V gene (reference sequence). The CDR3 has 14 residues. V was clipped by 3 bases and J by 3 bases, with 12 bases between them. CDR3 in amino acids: CASSFTGLDYEQYF. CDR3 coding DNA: TGTGCCAGCAGTTTCACGGGACTGGACTACGAGCAGTACTTC.

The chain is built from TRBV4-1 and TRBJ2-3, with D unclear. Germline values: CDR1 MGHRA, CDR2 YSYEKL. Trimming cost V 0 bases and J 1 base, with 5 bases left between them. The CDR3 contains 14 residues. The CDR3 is CASSQEMRTDTQYF. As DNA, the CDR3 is TGCGCCAGCAGCCAAGAGATGCGCACAGATACGCAGTATTTT.

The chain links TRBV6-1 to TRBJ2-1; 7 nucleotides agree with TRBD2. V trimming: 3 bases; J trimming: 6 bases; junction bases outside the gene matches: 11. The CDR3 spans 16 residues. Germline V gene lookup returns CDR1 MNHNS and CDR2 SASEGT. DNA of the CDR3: TGTGCCAGCAGTGAGTATGGCGGGAGAATTCCCAATGAGCAGTTCTTC. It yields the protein CASSEYGGRIPNEQFF.

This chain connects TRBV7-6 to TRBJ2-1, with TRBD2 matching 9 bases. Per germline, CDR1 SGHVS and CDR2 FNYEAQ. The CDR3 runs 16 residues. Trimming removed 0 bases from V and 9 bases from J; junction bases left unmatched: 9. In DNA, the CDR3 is TGTGCCAGCAGCTTAGCTGGGTCTAGCGGGACTTTTGAGCAGTTCTTC. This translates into CASSLAGSSGTFEQFF.

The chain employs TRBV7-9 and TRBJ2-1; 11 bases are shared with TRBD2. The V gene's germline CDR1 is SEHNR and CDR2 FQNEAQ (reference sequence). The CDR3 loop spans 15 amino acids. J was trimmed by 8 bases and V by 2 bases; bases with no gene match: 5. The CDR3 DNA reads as TGTGCCAGCAGCTTAATCACTAGCGGGAGTGATGAGCAGTTCTTC. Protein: CASSLITSGSDEQFF.

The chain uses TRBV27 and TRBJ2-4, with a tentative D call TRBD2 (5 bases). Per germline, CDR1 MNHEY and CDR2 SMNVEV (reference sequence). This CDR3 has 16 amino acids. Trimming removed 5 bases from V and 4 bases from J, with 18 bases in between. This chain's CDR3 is CASSLALASAKNIQYF. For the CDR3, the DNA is TGTGCCAGCAGTCTCGCCCTAGCTTCTGCGAAAAACATTCAGTACTTC.

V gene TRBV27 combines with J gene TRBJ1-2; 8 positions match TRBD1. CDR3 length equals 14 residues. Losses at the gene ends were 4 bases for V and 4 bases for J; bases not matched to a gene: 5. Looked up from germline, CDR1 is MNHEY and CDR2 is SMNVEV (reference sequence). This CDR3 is CASSSLDRAYGYTF. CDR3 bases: TGTGCCAGCAGTTCTCTGGACAGGGCCTATGGCTACACCTTC.

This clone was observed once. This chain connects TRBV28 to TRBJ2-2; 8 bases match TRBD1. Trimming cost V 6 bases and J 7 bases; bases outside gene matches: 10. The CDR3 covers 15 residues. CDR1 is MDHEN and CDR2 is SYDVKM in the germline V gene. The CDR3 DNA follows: TGTGCCAGCAGCCCCAACCCAGGGGGCATCGGGGAGCTGTTTTTT. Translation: CASSPNPGGIGELFF.

CDR3 nucleotides: TGTGCCAGCAGCTTAGGACAGGGGTCGGACATTCAGTACTTC. Amino acids: CASSLGQGSDIQYF. The chain uses TRBV7-6 and TRBJ2-4; 8 bases match TRBD1. The junction had 4 bases not matched to a gene; V was cut back by 1 base and J by 8 bases. CDR3 length: 14 residues. Germline V gives CDR1 SGHVS, CDR2 FNYEAQ.